This T cell receptor (beta chain) was recovered during a study of T-cell reconstitution after alpha-beta-depleted transplantation in children. The CDR3 covers 16 residues. Looked up from germline, CDR1 is LGHNA and CDR2 is YSLEER. Trimming cost V 0 bases and J 0 bases, with 11 bases left between them. TCRbeta library preparation incorporated unique molecular identifiers. TCRdb re-called the PCR reads through MiXCR, storing one row per CDR3 protein. Here the sample spans about 610,000 distinct CDR3 sequences, 10% to 13% being singletons. The material was PBMCs from the stem cell graft donor, obtained from the stem cell graft. The gene calls are TRBV4-3 and TRBJ1-1; D is ambiguous. The TCR was taken from a human donor who donated a stem cell graft to a child with acute myeloid leukemia. The CDR3 coding sequence is TGCGCCAGCAGCCAAGATGAAAGTAACGTGAACACTGAAGCTTTCTTT. This gives the protein CASSQDESNVNTEAFF.